This T cell receptor (beta chain) was observed in a study of identical twins. Whole-study results and caveats: With monozygotic twins, out-of-frame TCR alpha sharing exceeded what models estimated.

This clonotype was observed at least ten times. Its specificity is not known. TCRdb re-derived calls from the 5' RACE reads in MiXCR, one entry per CDR3 protein. In the table there are about 890,000 distinct CDR3 sequences, 10% to 15% of which are singletons. The CDR3 is 15 residues long. Trimming left V 3 bases short and J 1 base short, with 9 bases between. The same data also contributed to another study, on yellow fever vaccine responses in identical twins.

The origin of this receptor is a woman between 18 and 29 years old in good health. The chain carries TRBV12-3 or TRBV12-4 and TRBJ2-2; no firm D call. The sample consisted of PBMCs. Here the CDR3 DNA reads TGTGCCAGCAGTTTCTCGTCCGGGAACACCGGGGAGCTGTTTTTT. Residues: CASSFSSGNTGELFF.